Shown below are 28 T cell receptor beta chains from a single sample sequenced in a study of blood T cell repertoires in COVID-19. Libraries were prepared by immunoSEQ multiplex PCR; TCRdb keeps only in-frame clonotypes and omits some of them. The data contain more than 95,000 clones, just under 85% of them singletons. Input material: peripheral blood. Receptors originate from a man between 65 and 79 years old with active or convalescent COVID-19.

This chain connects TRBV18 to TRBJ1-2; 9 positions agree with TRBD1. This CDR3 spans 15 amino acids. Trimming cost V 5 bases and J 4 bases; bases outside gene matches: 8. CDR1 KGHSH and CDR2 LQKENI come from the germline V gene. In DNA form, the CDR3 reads TGTGCCAGCTCAACAACAGGGGGCTCGGGCTATGGCTACACCTTC. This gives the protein CASSTTGGSGYGYTF.

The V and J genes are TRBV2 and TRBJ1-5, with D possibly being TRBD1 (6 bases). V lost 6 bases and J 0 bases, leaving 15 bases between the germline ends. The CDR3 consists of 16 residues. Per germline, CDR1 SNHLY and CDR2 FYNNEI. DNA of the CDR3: TGTGCCAGCAGGGACAGCGAGATCTATAGCAATCAGCCCCAGCATTTT. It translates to CASRDSEIYSNQPQHF. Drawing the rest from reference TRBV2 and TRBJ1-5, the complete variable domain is EPEVTQTPSHQVTQMGQEVILRCVPISNHLYFYWYRQILGQKVEFLVSFYNNEISEKSEIFDDQFSVERPDGSNFTLKIRSTKLEDSAMYFCASRDSEIYSNQPQHFGDGTRLSIL.

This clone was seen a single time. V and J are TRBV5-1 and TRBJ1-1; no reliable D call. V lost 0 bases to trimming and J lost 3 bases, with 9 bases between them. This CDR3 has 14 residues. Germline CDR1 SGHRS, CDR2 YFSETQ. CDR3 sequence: CASSLGDGYTEAFF. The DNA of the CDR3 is TGCGCCAGCAGCTTGGGTGACGGGTACACTGAAGCTTTCTTT.

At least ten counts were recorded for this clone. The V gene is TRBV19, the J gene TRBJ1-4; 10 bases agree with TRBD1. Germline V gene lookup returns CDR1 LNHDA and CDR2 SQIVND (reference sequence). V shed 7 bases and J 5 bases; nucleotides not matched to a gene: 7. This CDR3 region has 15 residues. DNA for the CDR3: TGTGCCAGTAACATTGACAGGGGGCGGAATGAAAAACTGTTTTTT. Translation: CASNIDRGRNEKLFF.

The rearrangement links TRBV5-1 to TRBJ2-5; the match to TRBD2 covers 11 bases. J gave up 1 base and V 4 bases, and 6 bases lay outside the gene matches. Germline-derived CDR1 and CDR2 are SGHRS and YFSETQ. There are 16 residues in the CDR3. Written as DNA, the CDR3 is TGCGCCAGCAGCATTGCGACTAGCGGGGCCCAAGAGACCCAGTACTTC. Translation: CASSIATSGAQETQYF.

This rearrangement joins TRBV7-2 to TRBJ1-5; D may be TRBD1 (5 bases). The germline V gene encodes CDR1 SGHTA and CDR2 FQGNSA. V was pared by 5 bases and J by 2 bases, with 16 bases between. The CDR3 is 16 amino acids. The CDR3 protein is CASSVVAGHGNQPQHF. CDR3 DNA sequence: TGTGCCAGCAGCGTCGTTGCAGGGCACGGCAATCAGCCCCAGCATTTT. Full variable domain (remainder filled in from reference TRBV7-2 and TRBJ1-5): GAGVSQSPSNKVTEKGKDVELRCDPISGHTALYWYRQSLGQGLEFLIYFQGNSAPDKSGLPSDRFSAERTGGSVSTLTIQRTQQEDSAVYLCASSVVAGHGNQPQHFGDGTRLSIL.

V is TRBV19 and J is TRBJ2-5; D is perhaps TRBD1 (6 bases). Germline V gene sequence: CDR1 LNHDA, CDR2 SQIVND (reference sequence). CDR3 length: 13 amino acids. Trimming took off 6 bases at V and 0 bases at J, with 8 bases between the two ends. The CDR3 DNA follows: TGTGCCAGTAGCTACAGGGACCAAGAGACCCAGTACTTC. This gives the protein CASSYRDQETQYF.

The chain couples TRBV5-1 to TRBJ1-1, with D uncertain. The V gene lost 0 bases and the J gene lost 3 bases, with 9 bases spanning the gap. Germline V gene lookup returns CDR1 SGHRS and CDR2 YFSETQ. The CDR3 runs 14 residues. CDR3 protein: CASSLAGSDTEAFF. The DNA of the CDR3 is TGCGCCAGCAGCTTGGCGGGGTCGGACACTGAAGCTTTCTTT.

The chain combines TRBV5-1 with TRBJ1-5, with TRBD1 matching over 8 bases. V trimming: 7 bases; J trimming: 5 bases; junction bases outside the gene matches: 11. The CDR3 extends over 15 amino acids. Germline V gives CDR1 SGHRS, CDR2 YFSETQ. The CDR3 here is CASSLSGQGDQPQHF. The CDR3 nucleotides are TGCGCCAGCTCCCTCTCCGGACAGGGAGATCAGCCCCAGCATTTT. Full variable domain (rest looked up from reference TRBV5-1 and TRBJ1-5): KAGVTQTPRYLIKTRGQQVTLSCSPISGHRSVSWYQQTPGQGLQFLFEYFSETQRNKGNFPGRFSGRQFSNSRSEMNVSTLELGDSALYLCASSLSGQGDQPQHFGDGTRLSIL.

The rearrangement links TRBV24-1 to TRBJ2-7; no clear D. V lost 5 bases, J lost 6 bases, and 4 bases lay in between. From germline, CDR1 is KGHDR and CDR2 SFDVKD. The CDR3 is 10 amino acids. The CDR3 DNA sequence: TGTGCCACCAGTGGAGTCGAGCAGTACTTC. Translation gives CATSGVEQYF.

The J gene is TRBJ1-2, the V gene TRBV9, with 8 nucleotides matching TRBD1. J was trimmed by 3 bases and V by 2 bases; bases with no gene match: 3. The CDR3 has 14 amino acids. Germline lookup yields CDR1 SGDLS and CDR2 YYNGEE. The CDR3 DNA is TGTGCCAGCAGCGTTGTGGACAGGGACTATGGCTACACCTTC. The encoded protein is CASSVVDRDYGYTF.

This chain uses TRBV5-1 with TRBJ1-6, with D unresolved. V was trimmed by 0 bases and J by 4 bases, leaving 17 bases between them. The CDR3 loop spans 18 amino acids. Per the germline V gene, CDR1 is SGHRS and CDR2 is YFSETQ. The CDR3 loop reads CASSLGPASSGYNSPLHF. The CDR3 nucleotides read TGCGCCAGCAGCTTGGGGCCCGCCAGTTCGGGTTATAATTCACCCCTCCACTTT.

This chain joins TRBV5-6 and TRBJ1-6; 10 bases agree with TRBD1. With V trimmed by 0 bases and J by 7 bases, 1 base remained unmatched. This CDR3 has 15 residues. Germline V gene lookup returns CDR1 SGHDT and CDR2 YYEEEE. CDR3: CASSLEDRGNSPLHF. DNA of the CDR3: TGTGCCAGCAGCTTGGAGGACAGGGGGAATTCACCCCTCCACTTT.

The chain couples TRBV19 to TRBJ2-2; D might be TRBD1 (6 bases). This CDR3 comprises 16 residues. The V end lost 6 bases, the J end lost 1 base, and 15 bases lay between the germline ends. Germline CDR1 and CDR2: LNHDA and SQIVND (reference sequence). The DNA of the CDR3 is TGTGCCAGTAGCCCCCCGGGGACAAGGAACACCGGGGAGCTGTTTTTT. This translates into CASSPPGTRNTGELFF.

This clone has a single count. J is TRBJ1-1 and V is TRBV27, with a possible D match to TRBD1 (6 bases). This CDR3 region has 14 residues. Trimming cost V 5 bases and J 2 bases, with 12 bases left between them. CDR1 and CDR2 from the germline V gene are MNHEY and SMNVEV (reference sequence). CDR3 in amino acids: CASSPLQGNTEAFF. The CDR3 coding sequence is TGTGCCAGCAGTCCACTACAGGGTAACACTGAAGCTTTCTTT.

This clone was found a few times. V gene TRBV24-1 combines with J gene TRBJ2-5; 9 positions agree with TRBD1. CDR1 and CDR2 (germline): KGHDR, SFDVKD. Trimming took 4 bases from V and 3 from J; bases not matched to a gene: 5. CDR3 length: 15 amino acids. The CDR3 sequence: CATSESGTGKETQYF. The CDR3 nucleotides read TGTGCCACCAGTGAATCCGGGACAGGGAAAGAGACCCAGTACTTC.

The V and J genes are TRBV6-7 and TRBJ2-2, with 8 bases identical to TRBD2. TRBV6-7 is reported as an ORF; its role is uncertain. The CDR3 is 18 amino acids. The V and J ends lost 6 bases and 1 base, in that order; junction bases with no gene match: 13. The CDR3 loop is CASSPTPIAGGNTGELFF. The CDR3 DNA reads TGTGCCAGCAGCCCCACCCCCATTGCGGGAGGGAACACCGGGGAGCTGTTTTTT.

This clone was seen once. The CDR3 loop reads CASSGGRNTEAFF. CDR3 nucleotide sequence: TGTGCCAGCAGTGGGGGGAGGAACACTGAAGCTTTCTTT. The rearrangement links TRBV12-3 or TRBV12-4 to TRBJ1-1; a possible D gene is TRBD1 (5 bases). Trimming took off 5 bases at V and 1 base at J, with 8 bases between the two ends. The CDR3 is 13 amino acids.

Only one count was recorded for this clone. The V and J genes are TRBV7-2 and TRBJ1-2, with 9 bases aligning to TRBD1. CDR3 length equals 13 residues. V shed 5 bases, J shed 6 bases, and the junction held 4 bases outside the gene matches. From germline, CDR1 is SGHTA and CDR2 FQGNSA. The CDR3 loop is CASSTRTGDGYTF. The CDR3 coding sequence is TGTGCCAGCAGCACCCGGACAGGGGATGGCTACACCTTC.

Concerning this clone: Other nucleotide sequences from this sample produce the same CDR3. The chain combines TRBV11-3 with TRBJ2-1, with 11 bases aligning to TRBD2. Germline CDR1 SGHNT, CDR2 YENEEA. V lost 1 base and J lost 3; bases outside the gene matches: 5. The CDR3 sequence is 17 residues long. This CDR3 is CASSLVRLAGGYNEQFF. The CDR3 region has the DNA TGTGCCAGCAGCTTAGTTCGGCTAGCGGGGGGCTACAATGAGCAGTTCTTC. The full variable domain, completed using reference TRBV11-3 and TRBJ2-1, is EAGVVQSPRYKIIEKKQPVAFWCNPISGHNTLYWYLQNLGQGPELLIRYENEEAVDDSQLPKDRFSAERLKGVDSTLKIQPAELGDSAVYLCASSLVRLAGGYNEQFFGPGTRLTVL.

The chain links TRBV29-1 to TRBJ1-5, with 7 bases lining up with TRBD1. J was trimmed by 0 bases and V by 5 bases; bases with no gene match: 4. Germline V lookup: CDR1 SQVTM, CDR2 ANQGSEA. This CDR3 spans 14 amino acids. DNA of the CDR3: TGCAGCGTTTCACAGGGGACTAGCAATCAGCCCCAGCATTTT. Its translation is CSVSQGTSNQPQHF.

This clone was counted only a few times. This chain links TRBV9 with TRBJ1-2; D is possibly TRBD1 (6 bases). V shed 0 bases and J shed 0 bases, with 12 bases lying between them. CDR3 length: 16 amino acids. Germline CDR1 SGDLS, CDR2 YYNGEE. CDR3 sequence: CASSVDPGGPNYGYTF. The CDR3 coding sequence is TGTGCCAGCAGCGTAGACCCGGGGGGGCCTAACTATGGCTACACCTTC.

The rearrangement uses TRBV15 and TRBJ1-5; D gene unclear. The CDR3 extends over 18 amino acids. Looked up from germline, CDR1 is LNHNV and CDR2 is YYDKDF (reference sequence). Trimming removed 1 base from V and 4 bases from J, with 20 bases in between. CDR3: CATSRAALNILRNQPQHF. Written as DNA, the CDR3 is TGTGCCACCAGCAGAGCGGCGCTTAACATACTAAGAAATCAGCCCCAGCATTTT.

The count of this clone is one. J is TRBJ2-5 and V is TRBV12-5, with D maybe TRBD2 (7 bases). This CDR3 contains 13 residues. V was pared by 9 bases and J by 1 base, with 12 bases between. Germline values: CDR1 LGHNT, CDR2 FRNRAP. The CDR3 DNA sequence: TGTGCTAGCAAGCGGGACACCCAAGAGACCCAGTACTTC. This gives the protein CASKRDTQETQYF.

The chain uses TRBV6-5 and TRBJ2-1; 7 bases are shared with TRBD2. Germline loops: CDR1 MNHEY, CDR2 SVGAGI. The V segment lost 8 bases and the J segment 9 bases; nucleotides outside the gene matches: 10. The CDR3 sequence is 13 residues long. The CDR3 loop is CASSQTSRGEQFF. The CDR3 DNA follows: TGTGCCAGCTCCCAGACTAGCCGGGGTGAGCAGTTCTTC.

The chain's CDR3 is CASSDGGFGSPLHF. The CDR3 coding sequence is TGTGCCAGCAGCGACGGAGGATTCGGTTCACCCCTCCACTTT. The rearrangement uses TRBV9 and TRBJ1-6; no definite D call. The V end lost 3 bases, the J end lost 9 bases, and 13 bases lay between the germline ends. The CDR3 runs to 14 residues. Germline V gives CDR1 SGDLS, CDR2 YYNGEE.

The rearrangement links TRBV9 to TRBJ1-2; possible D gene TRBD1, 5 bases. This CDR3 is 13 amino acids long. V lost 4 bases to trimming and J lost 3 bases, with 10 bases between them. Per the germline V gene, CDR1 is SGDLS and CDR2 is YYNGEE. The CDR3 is CASSRQMDYGYTF. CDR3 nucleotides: TGTGCCAGCAGCCGACAGATGGACTATGGCTACACCTTC.

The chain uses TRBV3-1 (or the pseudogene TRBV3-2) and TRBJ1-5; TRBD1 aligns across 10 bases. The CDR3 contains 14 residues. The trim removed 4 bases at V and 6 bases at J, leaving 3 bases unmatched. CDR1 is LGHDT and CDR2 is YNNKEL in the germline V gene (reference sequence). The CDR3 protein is CASSPGTGVQPQHF. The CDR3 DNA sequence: TGTGCCAGCAGCCCGGGGACAGGGGTTCAGCCCCAGCATTTT.